Below, one T cell receptor beta chain is given with its context. This sample is part of a study of blood T cell repertoires in COVID-19. Across the whole study: Samples taken during acute and convalescent COVID-19 were collected in the United States, Italy and Spain.

Clones were sequenced by immunoSEQ multiplex PCR, and TCRdb holds only the in-frame ones, with some missing. The top ten hold 3% to 3.5% of the sample, which has 200,000 to 300,000 clones, about 87% seen once. Germline V gene sequence: CDR1 SNHLY, CDR2 FYNNEI. CDR3 size: 14 residues. V was pared by 5 bases and J by 4 bases, with 3 bases of the junction left unmatched. The receptor was derived from a woman between 40 and 55 years old who had been exposed to COVID-19. The gene calls are TRBV2 and TRBJ1-5; 9 nucleotides align to TRBD1. The sequencing sample was made of PBMCs or T cells enriched from blood (not recorded which). This CDR3 reads CASSRDRANQPQHF. Written as DNA, the CDR3 is TGTGCCAGCAGTCGGGACAGGGCTAATCAGCCCCAGCATTTT.